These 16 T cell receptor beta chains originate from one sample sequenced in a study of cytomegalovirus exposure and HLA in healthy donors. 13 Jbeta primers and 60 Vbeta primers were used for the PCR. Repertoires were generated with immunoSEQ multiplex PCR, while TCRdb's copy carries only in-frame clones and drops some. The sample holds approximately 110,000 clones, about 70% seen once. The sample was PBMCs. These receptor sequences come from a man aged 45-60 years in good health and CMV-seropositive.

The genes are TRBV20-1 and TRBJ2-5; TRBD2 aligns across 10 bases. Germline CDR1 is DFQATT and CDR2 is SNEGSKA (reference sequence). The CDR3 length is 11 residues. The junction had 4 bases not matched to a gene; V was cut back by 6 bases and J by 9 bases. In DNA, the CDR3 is TGCAGTGCCGGACTAGCGGCGGCCCAGTACTTC. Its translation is CSAGLAAAQYF.

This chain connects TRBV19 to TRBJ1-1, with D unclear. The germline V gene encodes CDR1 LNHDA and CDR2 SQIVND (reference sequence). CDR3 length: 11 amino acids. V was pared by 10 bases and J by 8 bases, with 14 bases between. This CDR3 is CATSTGMEAFF. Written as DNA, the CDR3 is TGTGCCACTTCGACGGGGATGGAAGCTTTCTTT.

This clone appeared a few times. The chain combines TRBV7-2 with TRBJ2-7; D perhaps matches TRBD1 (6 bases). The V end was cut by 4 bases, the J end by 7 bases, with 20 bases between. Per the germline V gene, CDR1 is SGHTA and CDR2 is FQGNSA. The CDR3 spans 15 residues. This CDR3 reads CASSSLDRPLGEQYF. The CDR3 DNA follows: TGTGCCAGCAGCTCCCTCGACAGGCCCTTGGGTGAGCAGTACTTC.

The CDR3 loop reads CASSGGGYEQYF. Here the CDR3 DNA reads TGTGCCAGCTCCGGGGGGGGTTACGAGCAGTACTTC. V is TRBV25-1 and J is TRBJ2-7; 8 bases line up with TRBD2. Germline trimming cut 8 bases from V and 4 bases from J; bases unmatched to any gene: 4. Germline V gene lookup returns CDR1 MGHDK and CDR2 SYGVNS. There are 12 residues in the CDR3.

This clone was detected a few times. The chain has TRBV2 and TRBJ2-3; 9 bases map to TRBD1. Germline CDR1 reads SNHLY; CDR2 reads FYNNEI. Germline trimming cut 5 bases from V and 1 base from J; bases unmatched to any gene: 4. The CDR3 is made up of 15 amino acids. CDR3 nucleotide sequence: TGTGCCAGCAGTCAGACAGGGGGAGGCACAGATACGCAGTATTTT. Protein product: CASSQTGGGTDTQYF. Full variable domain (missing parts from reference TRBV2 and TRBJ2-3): EPEVTQTPSHQVTQMGQEVILRCVPISNHLYFYWYRQILGQKVEFLVSFYNNEISEKSEIFDDQFSVERPDGSNFTLKIRSTKLEDSAMYFCASSQTGGGTDTQYFGPGTRLTVL.

CDR3 bases: TGTGCCAGCAGCCTCCTAGGCAGCGGGAACACTGAAGCTTTCTTT. Its translation is CASSLLGSGNTEAFF. The chain uses TRBV6-1 and TRBJ1-1; D call uncertain. This CDR3 contains 15 residues. Germline values: CDR1 MNHNS, CDR2 SASEGT. V was shortened by 6 bases and J by 1 base, with 15 bases between the two germline ends.

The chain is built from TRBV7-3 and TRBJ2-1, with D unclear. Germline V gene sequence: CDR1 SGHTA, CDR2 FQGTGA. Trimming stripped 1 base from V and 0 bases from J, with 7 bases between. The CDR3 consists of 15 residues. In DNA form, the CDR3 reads TGTGCCAGCAGCTTAAACCCTAGCTCCTACAATGAGCAGTTCTTC. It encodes CASSLNPSSYNEQFF.

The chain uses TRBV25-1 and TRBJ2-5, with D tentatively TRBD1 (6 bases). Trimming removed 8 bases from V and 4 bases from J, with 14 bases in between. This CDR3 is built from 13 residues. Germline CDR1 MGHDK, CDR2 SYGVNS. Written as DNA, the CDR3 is TGTGCCAGCCGCCTGGGGGCCGCAGAGACCCAGTACTTC. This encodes CASRLGAAETQYF.

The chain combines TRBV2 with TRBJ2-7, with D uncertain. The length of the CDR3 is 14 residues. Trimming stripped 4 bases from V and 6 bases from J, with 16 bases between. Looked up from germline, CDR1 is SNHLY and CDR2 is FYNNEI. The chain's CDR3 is CASSVRRLTGEQYF. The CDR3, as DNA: TGTGCCAGCAGTGTAAGACGGTTGACGGGCGAGCAGTACTTC.

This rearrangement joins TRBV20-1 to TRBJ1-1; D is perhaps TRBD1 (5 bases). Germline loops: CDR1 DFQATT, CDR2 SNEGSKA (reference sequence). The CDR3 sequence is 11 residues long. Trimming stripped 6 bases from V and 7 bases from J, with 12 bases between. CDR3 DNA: TGCAGTGCCCCACTAAGGGGTGAAGCTTTCTTT. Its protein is CSAPLRGEAFF.

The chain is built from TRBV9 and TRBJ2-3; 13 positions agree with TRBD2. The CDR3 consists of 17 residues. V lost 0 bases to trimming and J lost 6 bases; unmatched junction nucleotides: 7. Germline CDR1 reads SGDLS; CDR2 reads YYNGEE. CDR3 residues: CASSVGALGLAGDTQYF. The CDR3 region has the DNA TGTGCCAGCAGCGTAGGCGCGTTGGGACTAGCGGGGGATACGCAGTATTTT.

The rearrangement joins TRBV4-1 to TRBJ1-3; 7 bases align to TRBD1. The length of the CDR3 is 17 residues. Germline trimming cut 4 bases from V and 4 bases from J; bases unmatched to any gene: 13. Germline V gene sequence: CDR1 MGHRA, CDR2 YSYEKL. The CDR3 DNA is TGCGCCAGCAGCCGTGAAAGTACAGGGGTTGGGGGAAACACCATATATTTT. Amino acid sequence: CASSRESTGVGGNTIYF.

CDR3 DNA sequence: TGTGCCAGCAGCGACTACAGGGGGCGAACTGGAAACACCATATATTTT. Amino acid sequence: CASSDYRGRTGNTIYF. The rearrangement uses TRBV5-5 and TRBJ1-3; TRBD1 matches 9 bases. Losses at the gene ends were 4 bases for V and 2 bases for J; bases not matched to a gene: 7. Germline CDR1 SGHKS, CDR2 YYEKEE (reference sequence). CDR3 length equals 16 residues.

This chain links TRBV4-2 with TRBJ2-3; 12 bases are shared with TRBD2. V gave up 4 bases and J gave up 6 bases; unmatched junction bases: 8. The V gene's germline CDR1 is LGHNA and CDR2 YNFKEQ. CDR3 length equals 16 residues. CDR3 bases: TGTGCCAGCAGCCGCTTACTAGCGGGGGGAAGGGATACGCAGTATTTT. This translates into CASSRLLAGGRDTQYF.

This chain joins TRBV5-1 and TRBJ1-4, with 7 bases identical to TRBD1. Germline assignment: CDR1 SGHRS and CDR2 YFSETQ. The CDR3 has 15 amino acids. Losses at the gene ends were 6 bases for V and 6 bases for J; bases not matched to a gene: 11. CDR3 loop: CASTSGGGLDEKLFF. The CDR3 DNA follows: TGCGCCAGCACCTCTGGAGGGGGCTTAGATGAAAAACTGTTTTTT.

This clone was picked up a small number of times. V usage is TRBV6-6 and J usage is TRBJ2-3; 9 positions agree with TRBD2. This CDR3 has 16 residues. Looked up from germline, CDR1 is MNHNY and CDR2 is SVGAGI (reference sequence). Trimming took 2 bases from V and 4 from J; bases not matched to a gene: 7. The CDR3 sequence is CASSYRISGGPDTQYF. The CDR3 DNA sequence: TGTGCCAGCAGTTACCGTATTAGCGGGGGCCCAGATACGCAGTATTTT.